One sample yielded the 6 T cell receptor beta chains listed below, sequenced in a study of blood T cell repertoires in COVID-19. Profiled with immunoSEQ multiplex PCR; TCRdb holds only in-frame clones, not every one. The sample includes about 98,000 clones, around 80% of them seen just once. The sequenced sample was peripheral blood. These receptors were collected from a man aged 55-75 years with acute or convalescent COVID-19.

This clone was seen ten or more times. The CDR3 protein is CASSLLTGTEAFF. The CDR3 region has the DNA TGTGCCAGCAGTTTACTAACCGGGACTGAAGCTTTCTTT. The rearrangement links TRBV12-3 or TRBV12-4 to TRBJ1-1; D call uncertain. V was clipped by 2 bases and J by 5 bases, with 9 bases between them. This CDR3 has 13 residues.

V is TRBV18 and J is TRBJ1-2; 7 bases are shared with TRBD1. Trimming cost V 9 bases and J 0 bases; bases outside gene matches: 4. CDR1 KGHSH and CDR2 LQKENI come from the germline V gene. The CDR3 runs to 13 residues. CDR3 region: CASRGTANYGYTF. The CDR3 DNA reads as TGTGCCAGTAGAGGGACAGCTAACTATGGCTACACCTTC. Together with reference TRBV18 and TRBJ1-2, the CDR3 gives the full variable domain: NAGVMQNPRHLVRRRGQEARLRCSPMKGHSHVYWYRQLPEEGLKFMVYLQKENIIDESGMPKERFSAEFPKEGPSILRIQQVVRGDSAAYFCASRGTANYGYTFGSGTRLTVV.

The chain joins TRBV11-2 to TRBJ1-2; no reliable D call. The CDR3 sequence is 15 residues long. V lost 1 base, J lost 5 bases, and 14 bases lay in between. Germline lookup yields CDR1 SGHAT and CDR2 FQNNGV. The CDR3 loop reads CASSLASGSEYGYTF. In DNA form, the CDR3 reads TGTGCCAGCAGCTTAGCATCAGGATCCGAATATGGCTACACCTTC.

The chain employs TRBV7-2 and TRBJ2-3, with TRBD2 as a possible D gene (6 bases). V lost 5 bases and J 2 bases, leaving 14 bases between the germline ends. CDR1 SGHTA and CDR2 FQGNSA come from the germline V gene. The CDR3 extends over 15 amino acids. The CDR3 loop reads CASSGRNSYTDTQYF. The CDR3 DNA sequence: TGTGCCAGCAGCGGGAGGAATTCCTACACAGATACGCAGTATTTT.

V gene TRBV7-9 combines with J gene TRBJ1-2; D gene uncertain. V lost 0 bases and J 2 bases, leaving 13 bases between the germline ends. This CDR3 region has 16 residues. Per germline, CDR1 SEHNR and CDR2 FQNEAQ (reference sequence). The CDR3 sequence: CASSLAALIANYGYTF. The DNA for the CDR3 is TGTGCCAGCAGCTTAGCGGCACTCATAGCCAACTATGGCTACACCTTC.

DNA of the CDR3: TGTGCCAGCAGCCCGACAGGGACGCGAGGCTACACCTTC. It specifies CASSPTGTRGYTF. The chain has TRBV14 and TRBJ1-2; TRBD1 agrees at 7 bases. From germline, CDR1 is SGHDN and CDR2 FVKESK. The trim removed 4 bases at V and 8 bases at J, leaving 7 bases unmatched. The CDR3 has 13 residues. Looking up the rest from reference TRBV14 and TRBJ1-2 gives the full variable domain: EAGVTQFPSHSVIEKGQTVTLRCDPISGHDNLYWYRRVMGKEIKFLLHFVKESKQDESGMPNNRFLAERTGGTYSTLKVQPAELEDSGVYFCASSPTGTRGYTFGSGTRLTVV.